The rows below give T cell receptor beta chains drawn from one sample of a study of T-cell reconstitution after alpha-beta-depleted transplantation in children. TCRdb reprocessed the PCR reads with MiXCR, giving one entry per CDR3 protein. The sample shows 450,000 to 600,000 distinct CDR3 sequences, 15% to 20% of them seen only once. The sequencing here drew on PBMCs from the stem cell graft donor, taken from the stem cell graft. The receptors originated from a human donor who donated a stem cell graft to a child with acute lymphoblastic leukemia. CDR3s include the opening cysteine and the closing phenylalanine or tryptophan. Each record gives: J gene, D gene, clone size, V gene, CDR3 DNA, CDR3 protein. A D gene is named only where the DNA matches it firmly. The size entry is marked missing in some rows and otherwise reads once, few, many or a size class.

TRBJ2-1 | . | . | TRBV24-1 | TGTGCCACCAGTGATGTCCTTGCCGGGGCGTCGGATGAGCAGTTCTTC | CATSDVLAGASDEQFF
TRBJ2-2 | TRBD2 | few | TRBV12-3/TRBV12-4 | TGTGCCAGCAGTTCCTACGGGCTAGCGGGAGCTCCCGGGGAGCTGTTTTTT | CASSSYGLAGAPGELFF
TRBJ2-3 | TRBD1 | . | TRBV7-2 | TGTGCCAGCAGCCTGTGGACAGGGCGCACAGATACGCAGTATTTT | CASSLWTGRTDTQYF
TRBJ2-3 | . | . | TRBV13 | TGTGCCAGCAGCTTAGGCGGAGGGGAAGAGACAGATACGCAGTATTTT | CASSLGGGEETDTQYF
TRBJ2-1 | . | few | TRBV6-1 | TGTGCCAGCATTGTCGGTCGCTCCTACAATGAGCAGTTCTTC | CASIVGRSYNEQFF
TRBJ1-2 | TRBD1 | . | TRBV7-2 | TGTGCCAGCAGGGGAGCCGGGACAGGGTTGAGCGGCTACACCTTC | CASRGAGTGLSGYTF
TRBJ1-1 | . | few | TRBV28 | TGTGCCAGCAGTTTATGGGGGACTTCGCTTATGAACACTGAAGCTTTCTTT | CASSLWGTSLMNTEAFF
TRBJ2-5 | TRBD1 | few | TRBV18 | TGTGCCAGCTCACCAATGACAGGGTCAGGGGAGACCCAGTACTTC | CASSPMTGSGETQYF
TRBJ1-1 | . | few | TRBV7-9 | TGTGCCAGCAGCTACGTAGGGTCTGAAGCTTTCTTT | CASSYVGSEAFF
TRBJ1-5 | TRBD1 | . | TRBV5-1 | TGCGCCAGTACAACAGGGGGCCTTTCTAGCAATCAGCCCCAGCATTTT | CASTTGGLSSNQPQHF
TRBJ2-7 | . | many | TRBV5-1 | TGCGCCAGCAGCTTCCAAGACAGAGAGCAGTACTTC | CASSFQDREQYF
TRBJ2-7 | . | . | TRBV4-2 | TGTGCCAGCAGCCAAGAAGAAAACTACGAGCAGTACTTC | CASSQEENYEQYF
TRBJ1-5 | . | few | TRBV18 | TGTGCCAGCTCAGCGACGACAGATTATAGCAATCAGCCCCAGCATTTT | CASSATTDYSNQPQHF
TRBJ1-5 | . | once | TRBV5-6 | TGTGCCAGCAGCTGGGGGGGGTATAGCAATCAGCCCCAGCATTTT | CASSWGGYSNQPQHF
TRBJ2-7 | TRBD2 | few | TRBV5-1 | TGCGCCAGCAGCTTCGCGGGAGCCTCCTACGAGCAGTACTTC | CASSFAGASYEQYF
TRBJ1-2 | . | . | TRBV5-1 | TGCGCCAGCAGCTTGGCCGAGGCAGGTGATGGCTACACCTTC | CASSLAEAGDGYTF
TRBJ2-4 | . | . | TRBV5-5 | TGTGCCAGCAGCTTCTTTGCCAAAAACATTCAGTACTTC | CASSFFAKNIQYF
TRBJ2-1 | TRBD2 | . | TRBV3-1 | TGTGCCAGCAGCCAAGCGGCTAGCGGGAGGGCCGTTTCGAGCTACAATGAGCAGTTCTTC | CASSQAASGRAVSSYNEQFF
TRBJ2-3 | . | . | TRBV7-9 | TGTGCCAGCAGCTACACGGACGGCTTCCTCGATGCTACGCAGTATTTT | CASSYTDGFLDATQYF
TRBJ1-1 | . | many | TRBV20-1 | TGCAGTACCAGGGGCAGGGACACTGAAGCTTTCTTT | CSTRGRDTEAFF
TRBJ2-4 | TRBD1 | . | TRBV19 | TGTGCCAGTAGTATGGGGCCCAGGGGGACCAAAAACATTCAGTACTTC | CASSMGPRGTKNIQYF
TRBJ2-6 | . | few | TRBV7-8 | TGTGCCAGCAGCCTCCCCCCGTGGGCCTCTGGGGCCAACGTCCTGACTTTC | CASSLPPWASGANVLTF
TRBJ2-3 | . | . | TRBV20-1 | TGCAGTGCTAGAGACAGGACGGATTGGACAGATACGCAGTATTTT | CSARDRTDWTDTQYF
TRBJ2-4 | TRBD1 | . | TRBV6-5 | TGTGCCAGCAGTTCTACCAGGGACAGGGGAAACATTCAGTACTTC | CASSSTRDRGNIQYF
TRBJ2-4 | TRBD1 | few | TRBV12-3/TRBV12-4 | TGTGCCAGCCGCCCGGGACAGGGGAAAAACATTCAGTACTTC | CASRPGQGKNIQYF
TRBJ1-2 | . | . | TRBV20-1 | TGCAGTGCTTGGAAACAGGGTGGTGGCTACACCTTC | CSAWKQGGGYTF
TRBJ2-1 | . | many | TRBV2 | TGTGCCAGCAGTGAAAATGAGCAGTTCTTC | CASSENEQFF
TRBJ2-1 | TRBD2 | few | TRBV20-1 | TGCAGTGCTACTAGCGGAAATCCCAATGAGCAGTTCTTC | CSATSGNPNEQFF
TRBJ2-3 | TRBD2 | . | TRBV5-1 | TGCGCCAGCAGTAGGGGACTAGCGAGGACAGATACGCAGTATTTT | CASSRGLARTDTQYF
TRBJ2-1 | . | few | TRBV5-1 | TGCGCCAGCAGCTCCGGGACCCTAGGTACAAATGAGCAGTTCTTC | CASSSGTLGTNEQFF
TRBJ2-1 | TRBD2 | few | TRBV20-1 | TGCAGTGCCACCCGACTCGCGGGAGACGGTGAGCAGTTCTTC | CSATRLAGDGEQFF
TRBJ1-1 | . | few | TRBV30 | TGTGCCTGCCAAGATCAGAACACTGAAGCTTTCTTT | CACQDQNTEAFF
TRBJ2-5 | TRBD2 | few | TRBV20-1 | TGCAGTGCTCTAAATGGGCTAGCGGGGAACCAAGAGACCCAGTACTTC | CSALNGLAGNQETQYF
TRBJ2-7 | TRBD2 | . | TRBV4-1 | TGCGCCAGCAGCCAAGACCCTACTAGCGACCTGGAGCAGTACTTC | CASSQDPTSDLEQYF
TRBJ2-7 | . | few | TRBV4-2 | TGTGCCAGCACCCCCGGGGACGGGAGAATATACGAGCAGTACTTC | CASTPGDGRIYEQYF
TRBJ2-3 | . | few | TRBV13 | TGTGCCAGCAGCCCGCTCGCCAGTGCCGCTAGCACAGATACGCAGTATTTT | CASSPLASAASTDTQYF
TRBJ1-4 | . | few | TRBV5-6 | TGTGCCAGCAGCTTAATTCGCCAGGGGCTTCTGAAGGGGGAAAAACTGTTTTTT | CASSLIRQGLLKGEKLFF
TRBJ2-2 | . | . | TRBV21-1 | TGTGCCAGCAGCAGGGCGGGCAGGGACACCGGGGAGCTGTTTTTT | CASSRAGRDTGELFF
TRBJ2-1 | . | . | TRBV4-1 | TGCGCCAGCAGCCAATCCAGAAATGAGCAGTTCTTC | CASSQSRNEQFF
TRBJ2-4 | TRBD2 | . | TRBV12-3/TRBV12-4 | TGTGCCAGCAGTCCCCCCGGGACTAGAAAAAACATTCAGTACTTC | CASSPPGTRKNIQYF
TRBJ2-7 | . | . | TRBV15 | TGTGCCACCAGCAGAGGGTCGGCGCGGGTCTACGAGCAGTACTTC | CATSRGSARVYEQYF
TRBJ2-5 | . | few | TRBV15 | TGTGCCACCAGCCGAGCGCAGCAAGAGACCCAGTACTTC | CATSRAQQETQYF
TRBJ1-2 | . | few | TRBV6-5 | TGTGCCAGCAGCTTACTGGATCCGAACAGGGCGGATGGCTACACCTTC | CASSLLDPNRADGYTF
TRBJ1-3 | TRBD1 | few | TRBV12-5 | TGTGCTAGTGGCCGAGCCCCGGGACAGGGAAAAGGGGTCGGAAACACCATATATTTT | CASGRAPGQGKGVGNTIYF
TRBJ2-2 | TRBD1 | . | TRBV9 | TGTGCCAGCAGCGTATGGGACAGCAACACCGGGGAGCTGTTTTTT | CASSVWDSNTGELFF
TRBJ2-1 | TRBD2 | . | TRBV20-1 | TGCAGTGCCCAGAGGAGCGGGAGAATAAATGAGCAGTTCTTC | CSAQRSGRINEQFF
TRBJ2-1 | . | . | TRBV19 | TGTGCCAGTAGTATTAGGGGCCATTACAATGAGCAGTTCTTC | CASSIRGHYNEQFF
TRBJ2-2 | . | . | TRBV30 | TGTGCCTGGAGTCGCTGTGCAGGGGCAGACGCCGGGGAGCTGTTTTTT | CAWSRCAGADAGELFF
TRBJ1-5 | TRBD1 | few | TRBV6-5 | TGTGCCAGCAGTTACTCCTCTAGCAGGGGGCACTTTCAGCCCCAGCATTTT | CASSYSSSRGHFQPQHF
TRBJ1-1 | . | . | TRBV12-3/TRBV12-4 | TGTGCCAGCGATCACCATAGAGGGGGTACTGAAGCTTTCTTT | CASDHHRGGTEAFF
TRBJ2-1 | . | . | TRBV27 | TGTGCCAGCCCCTCGTCCCCCAATGAGCAGTTCTTC | CASPSSPNEQFF